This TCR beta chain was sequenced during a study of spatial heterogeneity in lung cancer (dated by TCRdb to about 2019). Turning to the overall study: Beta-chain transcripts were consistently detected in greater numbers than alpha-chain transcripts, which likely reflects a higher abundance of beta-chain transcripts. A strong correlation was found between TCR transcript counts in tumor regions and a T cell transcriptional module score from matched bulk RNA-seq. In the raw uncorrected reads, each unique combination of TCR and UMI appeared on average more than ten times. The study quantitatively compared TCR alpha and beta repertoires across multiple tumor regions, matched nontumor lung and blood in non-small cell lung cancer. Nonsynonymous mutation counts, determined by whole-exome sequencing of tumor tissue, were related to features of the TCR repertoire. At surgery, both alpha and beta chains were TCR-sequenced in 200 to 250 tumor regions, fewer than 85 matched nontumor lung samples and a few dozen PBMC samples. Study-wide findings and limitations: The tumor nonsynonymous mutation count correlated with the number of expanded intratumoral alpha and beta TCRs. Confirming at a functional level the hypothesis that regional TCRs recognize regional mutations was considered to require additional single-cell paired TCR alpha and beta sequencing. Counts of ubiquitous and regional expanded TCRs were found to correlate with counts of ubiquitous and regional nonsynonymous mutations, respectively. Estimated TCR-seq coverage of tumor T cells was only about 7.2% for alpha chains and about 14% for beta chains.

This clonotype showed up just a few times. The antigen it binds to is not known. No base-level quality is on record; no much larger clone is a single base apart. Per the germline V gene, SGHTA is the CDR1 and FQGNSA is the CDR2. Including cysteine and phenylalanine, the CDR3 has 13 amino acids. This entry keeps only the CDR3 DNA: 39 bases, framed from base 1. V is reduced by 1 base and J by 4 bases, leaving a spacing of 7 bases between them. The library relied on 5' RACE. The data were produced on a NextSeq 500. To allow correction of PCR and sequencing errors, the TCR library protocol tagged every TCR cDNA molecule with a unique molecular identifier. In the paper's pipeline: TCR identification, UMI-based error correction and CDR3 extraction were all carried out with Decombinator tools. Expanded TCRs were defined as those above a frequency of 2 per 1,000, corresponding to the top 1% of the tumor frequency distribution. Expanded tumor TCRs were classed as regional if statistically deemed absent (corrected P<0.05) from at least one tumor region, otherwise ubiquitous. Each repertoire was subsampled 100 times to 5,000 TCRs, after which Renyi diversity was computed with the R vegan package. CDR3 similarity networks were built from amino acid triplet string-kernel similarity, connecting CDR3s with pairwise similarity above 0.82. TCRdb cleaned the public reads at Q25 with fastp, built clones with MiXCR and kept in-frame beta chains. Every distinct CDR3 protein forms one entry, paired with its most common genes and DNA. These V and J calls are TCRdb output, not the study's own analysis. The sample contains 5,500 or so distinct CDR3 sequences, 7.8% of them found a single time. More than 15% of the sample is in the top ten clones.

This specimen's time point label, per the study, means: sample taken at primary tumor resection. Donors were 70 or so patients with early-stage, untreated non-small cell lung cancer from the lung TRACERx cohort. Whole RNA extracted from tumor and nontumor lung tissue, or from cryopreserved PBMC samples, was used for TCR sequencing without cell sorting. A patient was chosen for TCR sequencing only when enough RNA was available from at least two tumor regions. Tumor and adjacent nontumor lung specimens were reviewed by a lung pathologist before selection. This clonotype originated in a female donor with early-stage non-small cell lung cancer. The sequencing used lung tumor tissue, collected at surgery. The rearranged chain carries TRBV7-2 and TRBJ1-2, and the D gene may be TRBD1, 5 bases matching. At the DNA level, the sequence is TGTGCCAGCAGCTTAGACAGGACCTATGGCTACACCTTC. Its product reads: CASSLDRTYGYTF.